One sample yielded the 29 T cell receptor beta chains listed below, sequenced in a study of blood T cells in healthy people across ages. A J-beta primer mix and a sample-barcoded 5' primer were used in a second PCR of about 6 to 12 cycles. A single record per CDR3 protein comes from TCRdb applying MiXCR to the 5' RACE reads. This table has about 1 million distinct CDR3 sequences, more than 35% appearing once. The sample comprised blood. These receptors were obtained from a woman in her sixties or seventies in good health.

The chain is built from TRBV27 and TRBJ2-3, with TRBD1 matching 8 bases. Trimming cost V 8 bases and J 4 bases; bases outside gene matches: 8. From germline, CDR1 is MNHEY and CDR2 SMNVEV (reference sequence). CDR3 length equals 14 residues. CDR3 nucleotide sequence: TGTGCCAGCGGCCGGACAGGGAATCCAGATACGCAGTATTTT. This sequence encodes CASGRTGNPDTQYF.

The sample holds a few counts of this clonotype. The chain has TRBV27 and TRBJ2-5; a weak D match, TRBD2 (5 bases). CDR1 MNHEY and CDR2 SMNVEV come from the germline V gene (reference sequence). Trimming removed 8 bases at V and 5 bases at J, with 9 bases between. The CDR3 length is 11 residues. The CDR3 nucleotides read TGTGCCAGCCAAGAGGGCGAGACCCAGTACTTC. Amino acid sequence: CASQEGETQYF.

V gene TRBV7-8 combines with J gene TRBJ2-3, with D unclear. CDR3 length equals 14 residues. V gave up 0 bases and J gave up 7 bases, with 11 bases separating them. CDR1 is SGHVS, CDR2 FQNEAQ, per germline. Written as DNA, the CDR3 is TGTGCCAGCAGCTTAGCGTGGCCTTTAAATACGCAGTATTTT. It translates to CASSLAWPLNTQYF.

In this sample, this clonotype turned up a few times. The chain employs TRBV25-1 and TRBJ1-4; D unclear. Germline CDR1 is MGHDK and CDR2 is SYGVNS. Between the trimmed V and J ends, which lost 5 bases and 0 bases, there was a span of 7 bases. There are 14 residues in the CDR3. The CDR3 loop is CASSIDPTNEKLFF. CDR3 DNA sequence: TGTGCCAGCAGTATTGACCCAACTAATGAAAAACTGTTTTTT. The variable domain in full, with the rest retrieved from reference TRBV25-1 and TRBJ1-4, is EADIYQTPRYLVIGTGKKITLECSQTMGHDKMYWYQQDPGMELHLIHYSYGVNSTEKGDLSSESTVSRIRTEHFPLTLESARPSHTSQYLCASSIDPTNEKLFFGSGTQLSVL.

This clonotype was observed a handful of times. CDR3 bases: TGTGCCAGCAGTCTGCGCCCAGACGGTGCCCCAAGGACCCAGTACTTC. Translating gives CASSLRPDGAPRTQYF. J is TRBJ2-7 and V is TRBV6-1, with D hard to call. Judging by the DNA end, TRBJ2-5 fits better; the J call may be wrong. The CDR3 loop spans 16 amino acids. CDR1 MNHNS and CDR2 SASEGT come from the germline V gene.

This clonotype was seen ten or more times. The chain employs TRBV12-5 and TRBJ2-1; 7 bases fit TRBD2. Losses at the gene ends were 7 bases for V and 9 bases for J; bases not matched to a gene: 15. Germline loops: CDR1 LGHNT, CDR2 FRNRAP. This CDR3 has 15 residues. CDR3: CASAPVTSGITEQFF. CDR3 DNA: TGTGCTAGTGCCCCTGTCACCAGCGGGATTACTGAGCAGTTCTTC.

V is TRBV18 and J is TRBJ2-1; D is possibly TRBD2 (5 bases). CDR1 and CDR2 from the germline V gene are KGHSH and LQKENI. The length of the CDR3 is 13 residues. V shed 3 bases and J shed 7 bases, with 10 bases lying between them. The chain's CDR3 is CASSPIRGNEQFF. CDR3 coding DNA: TGTGCCAGCTCACCCATCCGGGGAAATGAGCAGTTCTTC. The variable domain in full, with the rest retrieved from reference TRBV18 and TRBJ2-1, is NAGVMQNPRHLVRRRGQEARLRCSPMKGHSHVYWYRQLPEEGLKFMVYLQKENIIDESGMPKERFSAEFPKEGPSILRIQQVVRGDSAAYFCASSPIRGNEQFFGPGTRLTVL.

The chain joins TRBV27 to TRBJ2-1; TRBD1 aligns across 10 bases. The length of the CDR3 is 13 residues. The junction had 4 bases not matched to a gene; V was cut back by 7 bases and J by 7 bases. Germline V gene data show CDR1 as MNHEY and CDR2 as SMNVEV (reference sequence). CDR3 nucleotide sequence: TGTGCCAGCACCGGGACAGGGGTGAATGAGCAGTTCTTC. Translating it yields CASTGTGVNEQFF.

The V gene is TRBV12-3 or TRBV12-4, the J gene TRBJ1-2; 8 bases line up with TRBD1. This CDR3 is built from 14 residues. V lost 5 bases, J lost 2 bases, and 4 bases stayed unmatched. CDR3 bases: TGTGCCAGCAGTACTCAGGGGGCCAACTATGGCTACACCTTC. It translates to CASSTQGANYGYTF.

This clonotype was detected only a few times. V usage is TRBV27 and J usage is TRBJ2-7; TRBD1 is a possible D gene (6 bases). Germline loops: CDR1 MNHEY, CDR2 SMNVEV (reference sequence). V was shortened by 2 bases and J by 1 base, with 12 bases between the two germline ends. There are 15 residues in the CDR3. CDR3 sequence reads: CASSLGQLPSYEQYF. In nucleotides, the CDR3 is TGTGCCAGCAGTTTAGGACAGCTCCCTTCCTACGAGCAGTACTTC.

The CDR3 spells CASSVEVAQGDYNEQFF. The CDR3 coding sequence is TGTGCCAGCAGCGTAGAGGTGGCACAGGGGGACTACAATGAGCAGTTCTTC. The chain links TRBV9 to TRBJ2-1, with 8 bases aligning to TRBD1. The germline V gene has CDR1 SGDLS and CDR2 YYNGEE. The CDR3 is 17 residues long. With 0 bases clipped from V and 3 bases from J, the junction kept 8 bases outside the gene matches.

This chain connects TRBV7-9 to TRBJ1-2; 7 bases fit TRBD1. V lost 1 base to trimming and J lost 6 bases; unmatched junction nucleotides: 14. The length of the CDR3 is 17 residues. Germline-derived CDR1 and CDR2 are SEHNR and FQNEAQ (reference sequence). In DNA form, the CDR3 reads TGTGCCAGCAGCTTAGAAGGTGGAACAGGGGTAGTGGATGGCTACACCTTC. Protein: CASSLEGGTGVVDGYTF. The whole variable domain, remainder taken from reference TRBV7-9 and TRBJ1-2, is DTGVSQNPRHKITKRGQNVTFRCDPISEHNRLYWYRQTLGQGPEFLTYFQNEAQLEKSRLLSDRFSAERPKGSFSTLEIQRTEQGDSAMYLCASSLEGGTGVVDGYTFGSGTRLTVV.

This CDR3 is CASSKDRGEETQYF. In DNA form, the CDR3 reads TGCGCCAGCAGCAAGGACAGGGGAGAAGAGACCCAGTACTTC. The rearrangement joins TRBV5-1 to TRBJ2-5; 9 bases line up with TRBD1. Trimming removed 4 bases from V and 3 bases from J; junction bases left unmatched: 4. This CDR3 has 14 amino acids. Germline-derived CDR1 and CDR2 are SGHRS and YFSETQ.

The chain employs TRBV6-1 and TRBJ1-5; TRBD1 matches 9 bases. Trimming cost V 5 bases and J 3 bases; bases outside gene matches: 5. CDR1 and CDR2 (germline): MNHNS, SASEGT. This CDR3 is built from 15 residues. DNA of the CDR3: TGTGCCAGCAGTATAAGGACAGGGGACAATCAGCCCCAGCATTTT. This codes for CASSIRTGDNQPQHF.

A word on this clonotype: This is likely a read error, given that the CDR3 carries no conserved phenylalanine or tryptophan at its end. The chain combines TRBV11-1 with TRBJ2-7; TRBD2 matches at 9 bases. The germline V gene has CDR1 SGHAT and CDR2 FQDESV (reference sequence). The CDR3 extends over 15 amino acids. The J segment lost 0 bases and the V segment lost 3 bases, leaving 3 bases of the junction unmatched. The CDR3 region has the DNA TGTGCCAGCAGCTTCACTAGCGGGCTCTCCTACGAGCAGTACTCC. Amino acids: CASSFTSGLSYEQYS.

The sample holds a few counts of this clonotype. The germline gene is not matched at one end of the junction; a read error may be the cause. The rearrangement joins TRBV20-1 to TRBJ2-7; D uncertain. Germline V lookup: CDR1 DFQATT, CDR2 SNEGSKA (reference sequence). The CDR3 has 13 residues. CDR3 nucleotides: TGCAGTGCCAGAGGTAGATTGGCCTACGAGCAGTACTTC. Protein product: CSARGRLAYEQYF.

This chain uses TRBV20-1 with TRBJ2-7; D is undetermined. Trimming removed 3 bases from V and 3 bases from J, with 21 bases in between. CDR1 and CDR2 (germline): DFQATT, SNEGSKA (reference sequence). The CDR3 extends over 16 amino acids. The DNA for the CDR3 is TGCAGTGCTAGTGACTTCGATCCCGCTAGGTTCTACGAGCAGTACTTC. Its protein is CSASDFDPARFYEQYF.

This rearrangement joins TRBV29-1 to TRBJ2-7; D may match TRBD1 or TRBD2 (5 bases each). The length of the CDR3 is 13 residues. V was trimmed by 3 bases and J by 0 bases, leaving 9 bases between them. Germline CDR1 and CDR2: SQVTM and ANQGSEA. CDR3 amino acids: CSVDWGSSYEQYF. The CDR3, as DNA: TGCAGCGTTGATTGGGGGAGCTCCTACGAGCAGTACTTC.

CDR3 loop: CASSQDREQRQDEQFF. Here the CDR3 DNA reads TGTGCCAGCAGCCAAGATAGGGAACAGCGCCAGGATGAGCAGTTCTTC. This chain joins TRBV3-1 and TRBJ2-1; D uncertain. The V end lost 0 bases, the J end lost 8 bases, and 17 bases lay between the germline ends. This CDR3 is 16 amino acids long. Germline loops: CDR1 LGHDT, CDR2 YNNKEL (reference sequence).

The rearrangement uses TRBV29-1 and TRBJ2-7; D is uncertain. Trimming cost V 4 bases and J 4 bases, with 11 bases left between them. The CDR3 has 12 amino acids. Germline CDR1 SQVTM, CDR2 ANQGSEA. The CDR3 DNA reads TGCAGCGTTGCAATCAGCCGGTACGAGCAGTACTTC. It yields the protein CSVAISRYEQYF.

The V gene is TRBV7-2, the J gene TRBJ2-1; either TRBD1 or TRBD2 may supply D (6 bases each). The CDR3 consists of 17 residues. Trimming took 5 bases from V and 0 from J, leaving 17 bases between them. Germline CDR1 is SGHTA and CDR2 is FQGNSA. CDR3 in amino acids: CTSSPFGGGSSYNEQFF. In DNA form, the CDR3 reads TGTACCAGCAGCCCCTTCGGAGGGGGTTCCTCCTACAATGAGCAGTTCTTC.

This clonotype was picked up a small number of times. The chain carries TRBV7-3 and TRBJ2-1, with D maybe TRBD2 (5 bases). Trimming took 2 bases from V and 3 from J, leaving 11 bases between them. This CDR3 is 15 amino acids long. Germline lookup yields CDR1 SGHTA and CDR2 FQGTGA. CDR3 loop: CASSLEGDRYNEQFF. The CDR3 DNA is TGTGCCAGCAGCTTAGAGGGAGACCGCTACAATGAGCAGTTCTTC.

This rearrangement joins TRBV27 to TRBJ1-1; D is uncertain. V was trimmed by 6 bases and J by 9 bases, leaving 11 bases between them. CDR1 and CDR2 (germline): MNHEY, SMNVEV (reference sequence). This CDR3 is 11 amino acids long. Here the CDR3 reads CASRSGFQAFF. Here the CDR3 DNA reads TGTGCCAGCAGGTCGGGATTCCAAGCTTTCTTT.

The rearrangement links TRBV5-4 to TRBJ2-1; a weak D match, TRBD2 (5 bases). The CDR3 extends over 17 amino acids. V was trimmed by 0 bases and J by 0 bases, leaving 13 bases between them. Germline V gene data show CDR1 as SGHNT and CDR2 as YYREEE (reference sequence). The CDR3 loop is CASSLEPGVNSYNEQFF. The CDR3 bases are TGTGCCAGCAGCTTGGAGCCCGGGGTTAACTCCTACAATGAGCAGTTCTTC. Full variable domain (outside the CDR3, taken from reference TRBV5-4 and TRBJ2-1): ETGVTQSPTHLIKTRGQQVTLRCSSQSGHNTVSWYQQALGQGPQFIFQYYREEENGRGNFPPRFSGLQFPNYSSELNVNALELDDSALYLCASSLEPGVNSYNEQFFGPGTRLTVL.

This clonotype was seen once. One end of the junction fails to match germline, which may point to a read error. The chain couples TRBV2 to TRBJ2-1; possibly TRBD1 for D (6 bases). Looked up from germline, CDR1 is SNHLY and CDR2 is FYNNEI. The CDR3 is 13 residues long. The CDR3 DNA sequence: TGTGCCAGCGCCGACAGGTCGTACAATGAGCAGGTCTTC. As protein: CASADRSYNEQVF. Full variable domain (outside the CDR3, taken from reference TRBV2 and TRBJ2-1): EPEVTQTPSHQVTQMGQEVILRCVPISNHLYFYWYRQILGQKVEFLVSFYNNEISEKSEIFDDQFSVERPDGSNFTLKIRSTKLEDSAMYFCASADRSYNEQVFGPGTRLTVL.

The chain has TRBV6-5 and TRBJ2-5, with 7 bases identical to TRBD2. The CDR3 extends over 14 amino acids. The V segment lost 10 bases and the J segment 4 bases; nucleotides outside the gene matches: 12. Per the germline V gene, CDR1 is MNHEY and CDR2 is SVGAGI. The CDR3 here is CAIKTSSARETQYF. The CDR3 DNA is TGTGCCATCAAGACTAGCTCTGCCCGAGAGACCCAGTACTTC.

This clonotype was recorded a few times. The rearrangement links TRBV25-1 to TRBJ2-1; 13 bases are shared with TRBD2. V lost 6 bases, J lost 7 bases, and 9 bases stayed unmatched. The V gene's germline CDR1 is MGHDK and CDR2 SYGVNS. The CDR3 is 16 residues long. CDR3 sequence (DNA): TGTGCCAGCAGGGGACTAGCGGGATTCGTGAGTAATGAGCAGTTCTTC. Translation: CASRGLAGFVSNEQFF.

This clonotype was seen a handful of times. The chain couples TRBV24-1 to TRBJ2-5; D is possibly TRBD2 (6 bases). The length of the CDR3 is 17 residues. V lost 3 bases and J 3 bases, leaving 19 bases between the germline ends. Germline CDR1 and CDR2: KGHDR and SFDVKD. The CDR3 spells CATSDPRRDSSKETQYF. The CDR3 DNA is TGTGCCACCAGTGATCCACGTCGGGACTCCTCAAAAGAGACCCAGTACTTC.

V and J are TRBV28 and TRBJ2-5; D possibly uses TRBD1 or TRBD2 (7 bases each). This CDR3 has 14 residues. The ends were cut back, 6 bases at V and 11 bases at J, with 22 bases in the middle. CDR1 is MDHEN and CDR2 is SYDVKM in the germline V gene. CDR3 DNA: TGTGCCAGCAGAATTACAGGGGCCGCCGGGGGGCAGTACTTC. Its translation: CASRITGAAGGQYF.